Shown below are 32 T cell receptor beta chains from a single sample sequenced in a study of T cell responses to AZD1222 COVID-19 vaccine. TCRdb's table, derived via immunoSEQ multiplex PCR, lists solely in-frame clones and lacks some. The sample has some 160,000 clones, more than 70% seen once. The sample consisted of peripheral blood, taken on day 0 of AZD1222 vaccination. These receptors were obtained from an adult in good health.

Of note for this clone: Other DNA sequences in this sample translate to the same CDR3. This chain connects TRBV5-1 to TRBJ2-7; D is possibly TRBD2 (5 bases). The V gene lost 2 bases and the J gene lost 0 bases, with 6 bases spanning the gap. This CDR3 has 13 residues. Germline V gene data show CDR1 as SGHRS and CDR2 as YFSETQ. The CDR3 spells CASSLGSSYEQYF. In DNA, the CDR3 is TGCGCCAGCAGCTTAGGGAGCTCCTACGAGCAGTACTTC.

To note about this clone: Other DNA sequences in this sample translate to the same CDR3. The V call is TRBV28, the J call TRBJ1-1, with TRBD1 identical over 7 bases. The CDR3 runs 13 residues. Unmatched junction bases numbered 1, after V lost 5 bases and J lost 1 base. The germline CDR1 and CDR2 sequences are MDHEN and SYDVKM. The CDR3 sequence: CASSRTGNTEAFF. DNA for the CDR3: TGTGCCAGCAGTAGGACAGGGAACACTGAAGCTTTCTTT.

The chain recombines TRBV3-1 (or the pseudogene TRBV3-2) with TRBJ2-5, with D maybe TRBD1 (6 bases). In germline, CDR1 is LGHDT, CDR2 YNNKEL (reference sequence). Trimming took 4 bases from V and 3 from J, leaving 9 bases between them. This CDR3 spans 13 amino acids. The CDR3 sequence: CASSLPGEETQYF. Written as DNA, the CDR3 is TGTGCCAGCAGCCTCCCAGGGGAAGAGACCCAGTACTTC.

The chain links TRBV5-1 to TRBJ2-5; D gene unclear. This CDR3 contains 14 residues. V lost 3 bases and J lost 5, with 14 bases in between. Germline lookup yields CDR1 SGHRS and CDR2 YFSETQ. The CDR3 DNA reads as TGCGCCAGCAGCTCGGTTGGGAACGGGGAGACCCAGTACTTC. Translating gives CASSSVGNGETQYF.

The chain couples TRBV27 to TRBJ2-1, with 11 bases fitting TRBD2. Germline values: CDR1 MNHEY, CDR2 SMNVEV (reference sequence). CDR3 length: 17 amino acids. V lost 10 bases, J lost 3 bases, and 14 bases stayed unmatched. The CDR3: CAISPTLAGGGYNEQFF. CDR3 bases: TGTGCCATCTCACCTACCTTAGCGGGAGGGGGCTACAATGAGCAGTTCTTC.

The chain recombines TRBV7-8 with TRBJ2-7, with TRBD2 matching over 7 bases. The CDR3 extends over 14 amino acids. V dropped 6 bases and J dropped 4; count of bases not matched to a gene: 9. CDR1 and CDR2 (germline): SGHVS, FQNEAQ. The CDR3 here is CASRGGDLPYEQYF. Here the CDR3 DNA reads TGTGCCAGCAGGGGAGGGGATCTACCTTACGAGCAGTACTTC.

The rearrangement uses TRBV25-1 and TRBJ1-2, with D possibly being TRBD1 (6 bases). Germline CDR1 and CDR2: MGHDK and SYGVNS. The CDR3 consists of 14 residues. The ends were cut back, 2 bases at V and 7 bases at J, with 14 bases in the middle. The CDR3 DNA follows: TGTGCCAGCAGTGAAGCCCCGGTCAGGGGTGGCTACACCTTC. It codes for CASSEAPVRGGYTF.

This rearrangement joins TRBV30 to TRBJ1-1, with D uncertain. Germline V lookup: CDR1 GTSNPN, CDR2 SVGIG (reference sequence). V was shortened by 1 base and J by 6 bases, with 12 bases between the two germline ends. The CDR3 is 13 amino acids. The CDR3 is CAWSGTPAPEAFF. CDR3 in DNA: TGTGCCTGGAGTGGCACTCCCGCGCCTGAAGCTTTCTTT.

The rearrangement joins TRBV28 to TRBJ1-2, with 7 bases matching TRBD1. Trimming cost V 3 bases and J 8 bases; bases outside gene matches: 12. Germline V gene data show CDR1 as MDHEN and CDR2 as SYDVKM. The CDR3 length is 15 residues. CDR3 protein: CASSFYRGRLGGYTF. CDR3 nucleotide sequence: TGTGCCAGCAGTTTCTACAGGGGAAGGCTAGGCGGCTACACCTTC.

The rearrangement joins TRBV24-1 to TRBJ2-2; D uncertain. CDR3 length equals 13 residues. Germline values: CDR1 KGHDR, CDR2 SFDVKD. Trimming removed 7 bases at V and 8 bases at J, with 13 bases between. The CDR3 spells CATRSFGLGELFF. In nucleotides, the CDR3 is TGTGCCACCAGGTCATTTGGGTTAGGGGAGCTGTTTTTT.

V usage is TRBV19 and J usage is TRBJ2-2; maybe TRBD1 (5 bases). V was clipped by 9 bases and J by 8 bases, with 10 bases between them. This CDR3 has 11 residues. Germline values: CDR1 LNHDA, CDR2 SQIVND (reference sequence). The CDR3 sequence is CASYTGGELFF. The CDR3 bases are TGTGCCAGCTATACAGGAGGGGAGCTGTTTTTT.

For the CDR3, the DNA is TGTGCCATCAGTGAGTCGGGCGTAGGGAACACTGAAGCTTTCTTT. Its protein is CAISESGVGNTEAFF. The gene calls are TRBV10-3 and TRBJ1-1, with D unclear. The V gene's germline CDR1 is ENHRY and CDR2 SYGVKD. V lost 0 bases to trimming and J lost 1 base, with 9 bases between them. This CDR3 is 15 amino acids long.

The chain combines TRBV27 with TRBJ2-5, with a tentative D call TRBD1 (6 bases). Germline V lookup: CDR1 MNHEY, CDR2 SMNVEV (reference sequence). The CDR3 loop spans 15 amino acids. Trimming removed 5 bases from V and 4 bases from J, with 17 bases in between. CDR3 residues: CASSPLQGIRETQYF. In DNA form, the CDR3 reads TGTGCCAGCAGTCCCCTTCAGGGGATCCGAGAGACCCAGTACTTC.

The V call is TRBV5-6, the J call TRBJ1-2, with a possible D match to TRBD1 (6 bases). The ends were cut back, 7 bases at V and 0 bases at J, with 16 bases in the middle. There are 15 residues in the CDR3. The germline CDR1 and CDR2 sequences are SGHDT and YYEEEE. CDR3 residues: CASGPLDSPNYGYTF. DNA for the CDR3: TGTGCCAGCGGACCGTTGGACAGCCCTAACTATGGCTACACCTTC.

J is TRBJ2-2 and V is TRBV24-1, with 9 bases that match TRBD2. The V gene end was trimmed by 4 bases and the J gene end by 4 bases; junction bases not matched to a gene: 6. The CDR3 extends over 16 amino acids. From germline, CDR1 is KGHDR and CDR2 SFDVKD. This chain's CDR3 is CATSDETSGFTGELFF. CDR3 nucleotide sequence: TGTGCCACCAGTGACGAGACTAGCGGCTTCACCGGGGAGCTGTTTTTT.

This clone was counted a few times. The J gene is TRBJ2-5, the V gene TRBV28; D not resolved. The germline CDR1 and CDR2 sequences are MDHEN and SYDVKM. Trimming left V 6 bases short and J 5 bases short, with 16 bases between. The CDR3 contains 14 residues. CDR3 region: CASSWESRRETQYF. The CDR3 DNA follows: TGTGCCAGCAGCTGGGAAAGTCGTCGGGAGACCCAGTACTTC.

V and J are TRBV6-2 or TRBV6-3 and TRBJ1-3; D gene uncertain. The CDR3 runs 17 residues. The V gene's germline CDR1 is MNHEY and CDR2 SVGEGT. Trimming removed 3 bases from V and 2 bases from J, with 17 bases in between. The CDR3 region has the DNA TGTGCCAGCAGTTATATGGAATCGGTCGTAGCTGGAAACACCATATATTTT. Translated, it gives CASSYMESVVAGNTIYF.

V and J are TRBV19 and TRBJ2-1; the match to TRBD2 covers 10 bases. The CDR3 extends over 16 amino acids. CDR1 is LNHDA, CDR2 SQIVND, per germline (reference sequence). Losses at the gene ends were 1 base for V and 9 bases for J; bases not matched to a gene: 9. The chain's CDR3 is CASSIGPAGGPSEQFF. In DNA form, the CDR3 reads TGTGCCAGTAGTATAGGGCCAGCGGGGGGGCCTTCTGAGCAGTTCTTC.

In DNA, the CDR3 is TGTGCCAGCAGCCCTGCTGACGGGACAAAGGCTTTCTTT. Translation gives CASSPADGTKAFF. V and J are TRBV7-8 and TRBJ1-1; tentative D call: TRBD1 (6 bases). The CDR3 totals 13 residues. Germline V CDR1 and CDR2: SGHVS, FQNEAQ. The V and J ends lost 5 bases and 11 bases respectively, with 18 bases between them.

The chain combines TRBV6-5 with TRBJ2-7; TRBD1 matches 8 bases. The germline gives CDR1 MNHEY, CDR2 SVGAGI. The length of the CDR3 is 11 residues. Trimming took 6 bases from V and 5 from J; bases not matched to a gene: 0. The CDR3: CASRTGDEQYF. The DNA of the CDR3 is TGTGCCAGCAGGACAGGGGACGAGCAGTACTTC.

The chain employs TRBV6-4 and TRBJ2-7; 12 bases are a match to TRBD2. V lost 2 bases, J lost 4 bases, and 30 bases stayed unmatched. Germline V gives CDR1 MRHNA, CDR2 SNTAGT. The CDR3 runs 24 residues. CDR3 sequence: CASSDLLRDSWGPSTSGSNYEQYF. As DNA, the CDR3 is TGTGCCAGCAGTGACCTCCTTCGGGACAGCTGGGGCCCTTCGACTAGCGGGAGTAATTACGAGCAGTACTTC.

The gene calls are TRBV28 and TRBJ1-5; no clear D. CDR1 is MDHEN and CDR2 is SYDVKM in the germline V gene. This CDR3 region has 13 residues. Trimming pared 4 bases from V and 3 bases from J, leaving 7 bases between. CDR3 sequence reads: CASSSGYNQPQHF. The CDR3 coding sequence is TGTGCCAGCAGTTCGGGATACAATCAGCCCCAGCATTTT.

The CDR3 nucleotides are TGTGCCAGCAGCCCGAGACAGGGGGGTTACGAGCAGTACTTC. Its protein product is CASSPRQGGYEQYF. V gene TRBV7-2 combines with J gene TRBJ2-7; 9 positions match TRBD1. After removal of 5 bases from V and 4 bases from J, the junction contained 6 bases not matched to a gene. CDR1 SGHTA and CDR2 FQGNSA come from the germline V gene. CDR3 length equals 14 residues.

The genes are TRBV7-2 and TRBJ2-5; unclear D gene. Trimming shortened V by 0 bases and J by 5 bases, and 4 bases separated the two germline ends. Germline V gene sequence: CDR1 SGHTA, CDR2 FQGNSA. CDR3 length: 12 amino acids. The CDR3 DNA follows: TGTGCCAGCAGCTTAGCGCTGGAGACCCAGTACTTC. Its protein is CASSLALETQYF.

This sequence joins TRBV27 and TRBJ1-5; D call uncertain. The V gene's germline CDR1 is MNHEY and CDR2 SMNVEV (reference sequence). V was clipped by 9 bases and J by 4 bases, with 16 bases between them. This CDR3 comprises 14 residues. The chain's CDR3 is CASRLTEFNQPQHF. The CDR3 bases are TGTGCCAGTCGACTTACCGAGTTTAATCAGCCCCAGCATTTT.

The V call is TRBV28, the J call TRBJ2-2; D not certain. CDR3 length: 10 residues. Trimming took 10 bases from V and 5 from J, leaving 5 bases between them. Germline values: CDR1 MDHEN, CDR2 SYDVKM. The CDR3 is CATSTGELFF. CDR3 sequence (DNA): TGTGCCACCTCAACCGGGGAGCTGTTTTTT. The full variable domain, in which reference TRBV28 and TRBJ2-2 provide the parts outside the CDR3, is DVKVTQSSRYLVKRTGEKVFLECVQDMDHENMFWYRQDPGLGLRLIYFSYDVKMKEKGDIPEGYSVSREKKERFSLILESASTNQTSMYLCATSTGELFFGEGSRLTVL.

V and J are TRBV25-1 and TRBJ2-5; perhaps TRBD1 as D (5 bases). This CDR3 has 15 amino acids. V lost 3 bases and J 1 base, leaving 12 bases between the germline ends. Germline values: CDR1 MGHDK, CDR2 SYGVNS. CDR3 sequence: CASSDEQGFQETQYF. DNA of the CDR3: TGTGCCAGCAGTGACGAGCAGGGTTTCCAAGAGACCCAGTACTTC.

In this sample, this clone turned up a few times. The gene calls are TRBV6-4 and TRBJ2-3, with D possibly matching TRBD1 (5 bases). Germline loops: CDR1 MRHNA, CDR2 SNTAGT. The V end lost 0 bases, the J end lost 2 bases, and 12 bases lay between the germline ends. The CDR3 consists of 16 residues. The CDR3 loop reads CASSDSQGFNTDTQYF. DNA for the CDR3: TGTGCCAGCAGTGACTCTCAGGGATTTAACACAGATACGCAGTATTTT.

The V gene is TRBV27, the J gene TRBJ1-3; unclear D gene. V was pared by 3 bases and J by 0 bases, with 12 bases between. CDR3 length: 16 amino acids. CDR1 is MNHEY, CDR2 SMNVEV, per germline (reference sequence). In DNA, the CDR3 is TGTGCCAGCAGTTTCGGCGACCCACGCTCTGGAAACACCATATATTTT. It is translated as CASSFGDPRSGNTIYF.

In DNA form, the CDR3 reads TGTGCCAGCAGCAAGGGGCTAGATCGATTTATTTTGGACGAGCAGTACTTC. Translated, it gives CASSKGLDRFILDEQYF. The rearrangement uses TRBV6-2 or TRBV6-3 and TRBJ2-7; D perhaps matches TRBD1 (5 bases). The V and J ends lost 6 bases and 5 bases respectively, with 26 bases between them. CDR1 and CDR2 from the germline V gene are MNHEY and SVGEGT. The CDR3 sequence is 17 residues long.

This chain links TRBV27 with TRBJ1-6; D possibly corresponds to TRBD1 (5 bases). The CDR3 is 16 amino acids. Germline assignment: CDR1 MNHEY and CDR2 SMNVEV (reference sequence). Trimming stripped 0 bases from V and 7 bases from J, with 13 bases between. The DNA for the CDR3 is TGTGCCAGCAGTTTATCGATAGGGGCCCTAAATTCACCCCTCCACTTT. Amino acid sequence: CASSLSIGALNSPLHF.

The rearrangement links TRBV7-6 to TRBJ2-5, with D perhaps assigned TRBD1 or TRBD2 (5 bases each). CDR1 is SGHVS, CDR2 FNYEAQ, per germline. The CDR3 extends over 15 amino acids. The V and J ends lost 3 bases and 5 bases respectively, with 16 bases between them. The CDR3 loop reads CASSFGAYSLETQYF. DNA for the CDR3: TGTGCCAGCAGCTTCGGGGCCTACTCGCTCGAGACCCAGTACTTC.